The rows below give T cell receptor beta chains drawn from one sample of a study of CD8 T cells in Susac syndrome. TCRdb reanalysed the immunoSEQ multiplex PCR reads using MiXCR and keeps one entry per CDR3 protein. There are roughly 150,000 distinct CDR3 sequences in the sample; less than 97% occur only once, and approximately 0.15% lies in the top ten. Sequenced: CD8+ T cells from PBMCs. These receptor sequences come from a human donor with multiple sclerosis. CDR3s include the opening cysteine and the closing phenylalanine or tryptophan. The D gene is left open where the match is weak. For some rows the clone size is stated as once, few or many, or as a class when expanded; others skip it.

V gene	J gene	D gene	CDR3 length	clone size	CDR3 DNA	CDR3 protein
TRBV5-4	TRBJ2-7	NA	13	NA	TGTGCCAGCAGCTTTCGGGAGTCCTACGAGCAGTACTTC	CASSFRESYEQYF
TRBV20-1	TRBJ2-7	TRBD1	14	NA	TGCAGTGCTAGGGCCTGGGACAGGGACTACGAGCAGTACTTC	CSARAWDRDYEQYF
TRBV12-3/TRBV12-4	TRBJ2-3	NA	13	NA	TGTGCCAGCAGTCCCGGGTCCTCCGGTACGCAGTATTTT	CASSPGSSGTQYF
TRBV9	TRBJ1-2	NA	12	NA	TGTGCCAGCAAGGCCAGTGTCTATGGCTACACCTTC	CASKASVYGYTF
TRBV30	TRBJ1-5	NA	15	NA	TGTGCCTGGAGCTGGCCGGCGGGGTCCAATCAGCCCCAGCATTTT	CAWSWPAGSNQPQHF
TRBV7-2	TRBJ1-6	TRBD1	16	NA	TGTGCCAGCATCCCTAGACAGGGGGAGCAAGATTCACCCCTCCACTTT	CASIPRQGEQDSPLHF
TRBV3-1	TRBJ2-5	NA	16	NA	TGTGCCAGCAGCCGCCTCCCCGGGACGGGTTCGGAGACCCAGTACTTC	CASSRLPGTGSETQYF
TRBV5-6	TRBJ1-2	NA	14	NA	TGTGCCAGCAGCTTGGGGACAGACGTATATGGCTACACCTTC	CASSLGTDVYGYTF
TRBV4-1	TRBJ2-2	TRBD1	16	NA	TGCGCCAGCAGCCACGTAGGACAGGGGCAATCCGGGGAGCTGTTTTTT	CASSHVGQGQSGELFF
TRBV5-1	TRBJ1-1	NA	13	NA	TGCGCCAGCAGCTTGGGGCCGGACGATGAAGCTTTCTTT	CASSLGPDDEAFF
TRBV6-5	TRBJ1-2	NA	14	NA	TGTGCCAGCAGCTTTCAAGGGCTCTACGACGGCTACACCTTC	CASSFQGLYDGYTF
TRBV20-1	TRBJ2-3	TRBD2	16	NA	TGCAGTGCTAGAGATCTGGCGGGGGGTAGTACAGATACGCAGTATTTT	CSARDLAGGSTDTQYF
TRBV15	TRBJ2-5	TRBD1	17	NA	TGTGCCACCAGCAACGGGTACAGGGGATCCCACCAAGAGACCCAGTACTTC	CATSNGYRGSHQETQYF
TRBV29-1	TRBJ1-1	NA	13	NA	TGCAGCGCGGCAGGGGCTCGGCGGTTTGAAGCTTTCTTT	CSAAGARRFEAFF
TRBV1	TRBJ2-5	NA	16	NA	TGCACCAGCAGCCAAGAGGGGAGACTTGAGCAAGAGACCCAGTACTTC	CTSSQEGRLEQETQYF
TRBV6-6	TRBJ2-6	NA	15	NA	TGTGCCAGCAGTCCCGAGGGATCTGGGGCCAACGTCCTGACTTTC	CASSPEGSGANVLTF
TRBV20-1	TRBJ2-2	NA	14	NA	TGCAGTGCTAGGGATCTCGGCGCTACCGGGGAGCTGTTTTTT	CSARDLGATGELFF
TRBV30	TRBJ2-1	TRBD2	13	NA	TGTGCCGCGGAAGGCGGGGGGGCGGATGAGCAGTTCTTC	CAAEGGGADEQFF
TRBV3-1	TRBJ2-1	NA	15	NA	TGTGCCAGCAGCCAAGAGGTTTCTAGCTACAATGAGCAGTTCTTC	CASSQEVSSYNEQFF
TRBV5-1	TRBJ2-1	NA	15	NA	TGCGCCAGCAGCTTGGGTCGACTGCTGAACAATGAGCAGTTCTTC	CASSLGRLLNNEQFF
TRBV7-9	TRBJ2-1	NA	15	NA	TGTGCCAGCAGCTCTGACTGGACCCCCTACAATGAGCAGTTCTTC	CASSSDWTPYNEQFF
TRBV23-1	TRBJ1-4	TRBD1	15	NA	TGCGCCAGCAGTCAGGCACAGGGGGTGTGGGAAAAACTGTTTTTT	CASSQAQGVWEKLFF
TRBV27	TRBJ1-1	NA	14	once	TGTGCCAGCTTGCTGCACCGGGGCGTTTCTGAAGCTTTCTTT	CASLLHRGVSEAFF
TRBV20-1	TRBJ2-5	NA	14	NA	TGCAGTGCTAGAGATCAAGGCAGCGAAGAGACCCAGTACTTC	CSARDQGSEETQYF
TRBV20-1	TRBJ2-3	TRBD1	14	NA	TGCAGTGCTAGTCCGGGACAGAGGGGATATACGCAGTATTTT	CSASPGQRGYTQYF
TRBV29-1	TRBJ1-2	NA	12	NA	TGCAGCGCCCTGCACGGGGACGGCGGCTACACCTTC	CSALHGDGGYTF
TRBV6-5	TRBJ1-1	NA	14	NA	TGTGCCAGCAGTTACGAGGGGGTGAGGACTGAAGCTTTCTTT	CASSYEGVRTEAFF
TRBV3-1	TRBJ2-1	TRBD2	16	NA	TGTGCCAGCAGCCGACTAGCGGGGGGGCCTTTAAATGAGCAGTTCTTC	CASSRLAGGPLNEQFF
TRBV20-1	TRBJ1-2	NA	15	NA	TGCAGTGCTAGAGATAGGGGACAAAGAAACTATGGCTACACCTTC	CSARDRGQRNYGYTF
TRBV2	TRBJ2-2	NA	16	NA	TGTGCCAGCAGTGAAGCGGGAAGGCAGGCCCCCGGGGAGCTGTTTTTT	CASSEAGRQAPGELFF
TRBV20-1	TRBJ2-1	TRBD2	13	NA	TGCAGTGCTCCATTCAGAGGGAGGGATGAGCAGTTCTTC	CSAPFRGRDEQFF
TRBV20-1	TRBJ2-5	NA	11	NA	TGCAGTGCCGATGAGTGGGAGACCCAGTACTTC	CSADEWETQYF
TRBV30	TRBJ2-6	NA	15	NA	TGTGCCTGGTCGGTCCTTGGGGCTGGGGCCAACGTCCTGACTTTC	CAWSVLGAGANVLTF
TRBV7-9	TRBJ2-3	TRBD2	16	NA	TGTGCCAGCAGCTACCCGCGGGGGGCCGGCACAGATACGCAGTATTTT	CASSYPRGAGTDTQYF
TRBV6-1	TRBJ1-5	NA	15	NA	TGTGCCAGCAGTGATGACAGGAAGCAACTTCAGCCCCAGCATTTT	CASSDDRKQLQPQHF
TRBV20-1	TRBJ1-6	NA	15	NA	TGCAGTGCTGTACCCCGTAAACCCGACAGTTCACCCCTCCACTTT	CSAVPRKPDSSPLHF
TRBV2	TRBJ2-3	NA	16	NA	TGTGCCAGCAGTGAACGGCTTCTTCCAGCGGGAGATACGCAGTATTTT	CASSERLLPAGDTQYF
TRBV15	TRBJ2-2	NA	14	NA	TGTGCCACCAATCGGGGATCGAACACCGGGGAGCTGTTTTTT	CATNRGSNTGELFF
TRBV21-1	TRBJ1-2	NA	11	NA	TGTGCCCCCCGCTGGGACAATGGCTACACCTTC	CAPRWDNGYTF
TRBV7-9	TRBJ1-1	NA	13	NA	TGTGCCAGCAGCCCAATGAAGGGGCAGGGAGCTTTCTTT	CASSPMKGQGAFF
TRBV30	TRBJ2-1	TRBD1	15	once	TGTGCCTGGAGTGCGGGACAGAGCTCCTACAATGAGCAGTTCTTC	CAWSAGQSSYNEQFF
TRBV6-4	TRBJ2-1	TRBD2	13	NA	TGTGCCAGCAGTGCCCTAGCGGGGGATGAGCAGTTCTTC	CASSALAGDEQFF
TRBV6-5	TRBJ1-3	NA	16	NA	TGTGCCAGCAGTTACTCGACGTTATACTCTGGAAACACCATATATTTT	CASSYSTLYSGNTIYF
TRBV11-2	TRBJ1-5	NA	13	NA	TGTGCCAGCAGCTTATGGGTCACTCAGCCCCAGCATTTT	CASSLWVTQPQHF
TRBV20-1	TRBJ2-1	NA	14	once	TGCAGTGCTAGGTGGCGGCTCTCCTACAATGAGCAGTTCTTC	CSARWRLSYNEQFF
TRBV30	TRBJ2-7	NA	12	once	TGTGCCTGGAGTGTTTCCGGGGACGAGCAGTACTTC	CAWSVSGDEQYF
TRBV7-8	TRBJ2-1	NA	17	NA	TGTGCCAGCAGCTTAAAGCCCAAGTGGCTACCCGTCAATGAGCAGTTCTTC	CASSLKPKWLPVNEQFF
TRBV29-1	TRBJ1-2	NA	13	NA	TGCAGCGTTGAGGGATCGGATAACTATGGCTACACCTTC	CSVEGSDNYGYTF